This TCR beta chain is drawn from a study of Graves' ophthalmopathy and Graves' hyperthyroidism. For repertoire sequencing, the TCR beta CDR3 regions were amplified from RNA transcripts. RT-PCR with HTBI primers came first, then second-round multiplex PCR. TCRdb fed the multiplex PCR reads into MiXCR, producing one record per CDR3 protein. Counted here are over 650,000 distinct CDR3 sequences, about 41% occurring once; the ten biggest clones make up 3.3%. This clonotype was counted at least ten times. This CDR3 is 14 amino acids long. V lost 7 bases and J lost 5; bases outside the gene matches: 5. CDR1 is LNHDA, CDR2 SQIVND, per germline (reference sequence).

The chain has TRBV19 and TRBJ1-6, with 7 bases that match TRBD1. Sequencing input: peripheral blood. This TCR derives from an adult man with Graves' ophthalmopathy. CDR3 sequence: CASKGGADNSPLHF. The CDR3 DNA follows: TGTGCCAGTAAAGGGGGCGCTGATAATTCACCCCTCCACTTT.